Included here is one TCR beta chain sequence, with context. Per the germline V gene, CDR1 is KGHDR and CDR2 is SFDVKD. The CDR3 is 15 residues long. Trimming cost V 2 bases and J 3 bases; bases outside gene matches: 4. The sample is drawn from a study of regulatory T cells in long-lasting Graves disease. This sample's time point: newly diagnosed GD, antithyroid drugs for less than 3 months. PBMCs provided the RNA from which the TCR library was made. Arm-PCR with iRepertoire HTBI primers amplified the CDR3 regions for these TCR beta libraries. One entry per CDR3 protein results from TCRdb running MiXCR on the multiplex PCR reads. Found here are fewer than 500,000 distinct CDR3 sequences, roughly 15% of them singletons; the top ten hold more than 10%. These data are also associated with another study on T cells in Graves' hyperthyroidism and ophthalmopathy.

Sequencing was performed on peripheral blood mononuclear cells (PBMCs), taken at new diagnosis, from a patient treated with antithyroid drugs. The V call is TRBV24-1, the J call TRBJ2-7, with 9 nucleotides matching TRBD1. The source is a man in his forties with Graves disease. CDR3 coding DNA: TGTGCCACCAGTGATTCCCGGGACAGGGACTACGAGCAGTACTTC. Protein: CATSDSRDRDYEQYF.